What follows is one T cell receptor beta chain and its context. The clone's antigen remains unknown. Base qualities are not at hand, and no much larger clone is one base apart. This sample was included in a study of pediatric ulcerative colitis (dated by TCRdb to between 2018 and 2021). Broadly, across the study: From eight or nine newly diagnosed, treatment-naive pediatric ulcerative colitis patients and a few non-IBD control children, paired blood and rectal samples were collected.

Using the immunoSEQ TRB Survey service, rearranged CDR3 beta regions were amplified from genomic DNA with multiplex V and J primers. To keep sequencing depth equal across samples, survey-level depth of up to 500,000 reads per sample was applied. The libraries were purified, combined into pools and sequenced with Illumina technology. In the original analysis: Productive clonality, sample overlap, pairwise scatters, CDR3 beta length, V/D/J gene usage and productiveness were assessed with immunoSEQ online tools. Alongside Shannon and Simpson indices, calculated diversity was computed as the number of unique rearrangements divided by total templates, multiplied by 100. Z-score normalized data were analyzed by principal component analysis with the R prcomp function and the ggbiplot package. Morisita's index was used to quantify the clonal overlap between blood and rectum within each subject. The table was pulled from immuneACCESS by TCRdb, which kept in-frame rearrangements only. Such tables lose some clones; where checked, under half of the loss comes from unresolved V genes, and the rest has no known cause. The V and J calls and clone size were taken over from that table, and D and trimming were inferred from the DNA. The sample contains some 57,000 clones, about 87% of them found a single time. The ten largest clones take up about 1.5% of the sample.

V and J are truncated by 5 bases and 2 bases respectively, leaving an intervening sequence of 16 bases. The germline V gene encodes CDR1 MGHDK and CDR2 SYGVNS. From the cysteine up to the phenylalanine, the CDR3 has a length of 15 residues. The kept DNA is CDR3 alone, 45 bases in frame from the first base. The control children had a colonoscopy because IBD was suspected, showed normal endoscopy both macroscopically and histologically, and did not receive an IBD diagnosis during the next year. A blood sample was obtained concurrently with the colonoscopy. The Wizard kit (Promega) was used to extract genomic DNA from the blood and intestinal samples. Results and caveats for the whole study, not just this receptor: Compared with controls, ulcerative colitis patients showed significantly higher autologous blood-rectal clonal overlap, a finding that suggests increased T cell trafficking to inflamed tissue. Features of the rectal repertoire distinguished controls, mild-moderate colitis patients and acute severe colitis patients, and in acute severe colitis, rectal diversity was reduced because of clonal expansions. The healthy control group was small, consisting of only four individuals. Two rectal CDR3 clonotypes were found in every ulcerative colitis patient but in no control. Because repertoires came from total lymphocyte DNA, patterns in rare subsets such as regulatory T cells may not be reflected. For technical reasons, substantially fewer templates were yielded by the blood samples of two patients, and these blood samples were excluded from blood-rectal overlap analysis.

The V and J segments used are TRBV25-1 and TRBJ2-7, and possibly TRBD1, on 6 matching bases. This clonotype was sampled from a boy between 10 and 17 years old who was a control in a study of pediatric ulcerative colitis. The specimen sequenced was blood. The DNA is TGTGCCAGCAGTCAAGGGACAAGGGCAACCTACGAGCAGTACTTC. The encoded protein is CASSQGTRATYEQYF.